This passage covers 25 T cell receptor beta chains from one sample sequenced in a study of cytomegalovirus exposure and HLA in healthy donors. PCR involved 60 Vbeta and 13 Jbeta primers. Here immunoSEQ multiplex PCR was the method, and the copy in TCRdb shows in-frame clones only, minus some. The data show around 250,000 clones, approximately 91% seen once. The sample comprised PBMCs. These receptor sequences come from a girl aged 2 to 9 in good health and CMV-seronegative.

The chain uses TRBV5-8 and TRBJ2-3; tentative D call: TRBD2 (6 bases). The CDR3 totals 18 residues. Trimming pared 4 bases from V and 2 bases from J, leaving 23 bases between. Germline loops: CDR1 SGHTS, CDR2 YDEGEE. This CDR3 is CASSQTGTPNPFTDTQYF. The CDR3 nucleotides are TGTGCCAGCAGCCAAACCGGGACTCCTAATCCTTTCACAGATACGCAGTATTTT.

This clone was observed a few times. This chain connects TRBV7-2 to TRBJ2-1; D might be TRBD2 (5 bases). Germline assignment: CDR1 SGHTA and CDR2 FQGNSA. The V gene lost 8 bases and the J gene lost 7 bases, with 21 bases spanning the gap. CDR3 length: 15 amino acids. CDR3 in amino acids: CASGIVVGVWNEQFF. In DNA, the CDR3 is TGTGCCAGCGGCATTGTTGTGGGAGTTTGGAATGAGCAGTTCTTC. Based on the CDR3 plus reference TRBV7-2 and TRBJ2-1, the full variable domain is GAGVSQSPSNKVTEKGKDVELRCDPISGHTALYWYRQSLGQGLEFLIYFQGNSAPDKSGLPSDRFSAERTGGSVSTLTIQRTQQEDSAVYLCASGIVVGVWNEQFFGPGTRLTVL.

The chain joins TRBV27 to TRBJ2-7; D is unclear. Deletions cut 0 bases from V and 3 bases from J, with 12 bases between. Germline-derived CDR1 and CDR2 are MNHEY and SMNVEV (reference sequence). This CDR3 is built from 15 residues. CDR3 sequence (DNA): TGTGCCAGCAGTTTATCGAGGCGGCAAGACTACGAGCAGTACTTC. It codes for CASSLSRRQDYEQYF.

On this clone itself: The sample holds other DNA sequences that translate to the same CDR3. Here the CDR3 reads CASSLDRGSNQPQHF. CDR3 bases: TGTGCCAGCAGCTTGGACAGGGGGAGCAATCAGCCCCAGCATTTT. The chain employs TRBV5-4 and TRBJ1-5; 8 bases are a match to TRBD1. After removal of 0 bases from V and 1 base from J, the junction contained 0 bases not matched to a gene. The CDR3 sequence is 15 residues long. The germline gives CDR1 SGHNT, CDR2 YYREEE (reference sequence).

The V call is TRBV6-6, the J call TRBJ2-7; TRBD2 matches 13 bases. The CDR3 extends over 14 amino acids. V shed 4 bases and J 4 bases; nucleotides not matched to a gene: 1. Looked up from germline, CDR1 is MNHNY and CDR2 is SVGAGI (reference sequence). In DNA form, the CDR3 reads TGTGCCAGCAGTTTGACTAGCGGGGGGTACGAGCAGTACTTC. This sequence encodes CASSLTSGGYEQYF.

The chain carries TRBV10-3 and TRBJ1-4; TRBD1 might be the D (6 bases). Trimming stripped 3 bases from V and 7 bases from J, with 15 bases between. Germline V lookup: CDR1 ENHRY, CDR2 SYGVKD. The CDR3 spans 15 residues. The CDR3 sequence is CAISDTQGLFEKLFF. As DNA, the CDR3 is TGTGCCATCAGTGACACCCAGGGGTTATTTGAAAAACTGTTTTTT.

This clone has more than one count but fewer than ten. The chain couples TRBV5-4 to TRBJ1-1; 9 bases agree with TRBD1. Germline loops: CDR1 SGHNT, CDR2 YYREEE (reference sequence). There are 14 residues in the CDR3. V lost 4 bases, J lost 1 base, and 2 bases stayed unmatched. The CDR3 loop is CASSGDRANTEAFF. CDR3 DNA: TGTGCCAGCAGCGGGGACAGGGCGAACACTGAAGCTTTCTTT.

This clone has only a few counts. The CDR3 sequence: CSVVTGSSYNEQFF. The CDR3 coding sequence is TGCAGCGTTGTTACGGGGAGCTCCTACAATGAGCAGTTCTTC. The rearrangement links TRBV29-1 to TRBJ2-1; tentatively, D is TRBD2 (5 bases). Germline CDR1 is SQVTM and CDR2 is ANQGSEA. V was clipped by 4 bases and J by 0 bases, with 10 bases between them. This CDR3 is 14 amino acids long.

The gene calls are TRBV5-1 and TRBJ2-1, with 14 bases aligning to TRBD2. This CDR3 comprises 18 residues. The V gene's germline CDR1 is SGHRS and CDR2 YFSETQ. Trimming cost V 0 bases and J 4 bases; bases outside gene matches: 6. The CDR3, as DNA: TGCGCCAGCAGCTTGGGGGGGACTAGCGGGGGCGTATACAATGAGCAGTTCTTC. It yields the protein CASSLGGTSGGVYNEQFF.

The chain links TRBV2 to TRBJ2-7; 8 nucleotides line up with TRBD2. Germline V gene lookup returns CDR1 SNHLY and CDR2 FYNNEI. Trimming at V came to 6 bases and at J to 3 bases, leaving 7 bases not matched to a gene. This CDR3 contains 14 residues. The CDR3 DNA reads as TGTGCCAGCAGGGGAGTAACTAGCGGCTACGAGCAGTACTTC. This encodes CASRGVTSGYEQYF.

This chain connects TRBV29-1 to TRBJ2-7; 7 bases are shared with TRBD2. J was trimmed by 1 base and V by 5 bases; bases with no gene match: 5. Germline assignment: CDR1 SQVTM and CDR2 ANQGSEA. The CDR3 has 13 residues. CDR3 in amino acids: CSVRGGLSYEQYF. The CDR3 DNA is TGCAGCGTTCGCGGGGGTCTTTCCTACGAGCAGTACTTC.

CDR3 coding DNA: TGTGCCAGCAAGAAACAGCTCGGCACAGATACGCAGTATTTT. It yields the protein CASKKQLGTDTQYF. V usage is TRBV6-5 and J usage is TRBJ2-3; no clear D. Germline V gives CDR1 MNHEY, CDR2 SVGAGI. The V and J ends lost 7 bases and 1 base respectively, with 12 bases between them. This CDR3 has 14 amino acids.

V and J are TRBV6-6 and TRBJ1-2; 11 nucleotides agree with TRBD1. CDR1 MNHNY and CDR2 SVGAGI come from the germline V gene (reference sequence). J was trimmed by 8 bases and V by 0 bases; bases with no gene match: 2. This CDR3 has 14 residues. CDR3 sequence (DNA): TGTGCCAGCAGTTACTCGGGACAGGGGGTGGGCTACACCTTC. Translated, it gives CASSYSGQGVGYTF.

V and J are TRBV30 and TRBJ1-1; tentative D call: TRBD1 (5 bases). Germline lookup yields CDR1 GTSNPN and CDR2 SVGIG (reference sequence). The CDR3 is 14 residues long. Trimming pared 4 bases from V and 4 bases from J, leaving 16 bases between. The DNA for the CDR3 is TGTGCCTGGATAGGGGAGGGCAGGGCCACTGAAGCTTTCTTT. Its translation is CAWIGEGRATEAFF.

This clone showed up just once. The gene calls are TRBV9 and TRBJ2-7; weak D call: TRBD2 (5 bases). CDR1 SGDLS and CDR2 YYNGEE come from the germline V gene. This CDR3 region has 16 residues. Trimming removed 3 bases at V and 4 bases at J, with 20 bases between. Written as DNA, the CDR3 is TGTGCCAGCAGCGACCGTGCGCTAGCTTCTGCGTACGAGCAGTACTTC. Encoded protein: CASSDRALASAYEQYF.

This clone has a single count. The rearrangement links TRBV11-3 to TRBJ1-1; no definite D call. Germline CDR1 reads SGHNT; CDR2 reads YENEEA. Trimming removed 5 bases at V and 10 bases at J, with 14 bases between. CDR3 length: 12 amino acids. CDR3 in amino acids: CASSPRGGRAFF. Here the CDR3 DNA reads TGTGCCAGCAGCCCCCGTGGAGGCCGAGCTTTCTTT. Based on the CDR3 plus reference TRBV11-3 and TRBJ1-1, the full variable domain is EAGVVQSPRYKIIEKKQPVAFWCNPISGHNTLYWYLQNLGQGPELLIRYENEEAVDDSQLPKDRFSAERLKGVDSTLKIQPAELGDSAVYLCASSPRGGRAFFGQGTRLTVV.

The rearrangement links TRBV2 to TRBJ2-7; no firm D call. Germline V gives CDR1 SNHLY, CDR2 FYNNEI. There are 12 residues in the CDR3. Trimming left V 3 bases short and J 0 bases short, with 3 bases between. CDR3 DNA: TGTGCCAGCAGTGACTACTCCTACGAGCAGTACTTC. Its protein is CASSDYSYEQYF.

This rearrangement joins TRBV2 to TRBJ1-3, with a tentative D call TRBD1 (6 bases). The CDR3 extends over 13 amino acids. V lost 7 bases, J lost 4 bases, and 11 bases lay in between. The germline CDR1 and CDR2 sequences are SNHLY and FYNNEI. Here the CDR3 DNA reads TGTGCCAGCAAAGGACAGCCCGGAAACACCATATATTTT. As protein: CASKGQPGNTIYF.

This rearrangement joins TRBV19 to TRBJ2-2; D is perhaps TRBD2 (6 bases). Trimming left V 8 bases short and J 2 bases short, with 12 bases between. CDR3 length equals 14 residues. Germline V gives CDR1 LNHDA, CDR2 SQIVND (reference sequence). This CDR3 reads CASRGIHNTGELFF. Written as DNA, the CDR3 is TGTGCCAGTCGGGGGATTCATAACACCGGGGAGCTGTTTTTT.

DNA for the CDR3: TGCGCCAGCAGTGAGCTGCTAGCGGGAGTATGGACTGAGCAGTTCTTC. Its protein product is CASSELLAGVWTEQFF. The chain is built from TRBV10-2 and TRBJ2-1; TRBD2 aligns across 10 bases. Germline lookup yields CDR1 WSHSY and CDR2 SAAADI. V gave up 2 bases and J gave up 9 bases; unmatched junction bases: 10. This CDR3 region has 16 residues.

This chain connects TRBV7-2 to TRBJ1-1, with D uncertain. This CDR3 spans 16 amino acids. Trimming shortened V by 5 bases and J by 3 bases, and 19 bases separated the two germline ends. Germline V gene data show CDR1 as SGHTA and CDR2 as FQGNSA. CDR3 sequence (DNA): TGTGCCAGCAGCAATATTGGGCCTCTGGGTTACACTGAAGCTTTCTTT. Its translation: CASSNIGPLGYTEAFF.

The CDR3 protein is CASSPELIGDTEAFF. The CDR3 DNA is TGTGCCAGCTCCCCCGAGTTGATAGGGGACACTGAAGCTTTCTTT. The rearrangement links TRBV6-1 to TRBJ1-1, with TRBD1 as a possible D gene (5 bases). The germline V gene has CDR1 MNHNS and CDR2 SASEGT. Trimming removed 8 bases at V and 3 bases at J, with 19 bases between. The CDR3 contains 15 residues.

J is TRBJ2-7 and V is TRBV7-8; maybe TRBD2 (7 bases). The germline V and J ends were trimmed by 3 bases and 9 bases, with 12 bases remaining between them. The CDR3 length is 12 residues. The germline gives CDR1 SGHVS, CDR2 FQNEAQ. CDR3 sequence: CASSLGGLGQYF. CDR3 in DNA: TGTGCCAGCAGCTTGGGGGGGCTCGGGCAGTACTTC.

This clone was found once. V gene TRBV5-1 combines with J gene TRBJ1-1; TRBD1 matches at 9 bases. The germline CDR1 and CDR2 sequences are SGHRS and YFSETQ. Trimming took 3 bases from V and 4 from J; bases not matched to a gene: 10. The length of the CDR3 is 16 residues. CDR3 DNA: TGCGCCAGCAGCTGGATGGGGACAGGGTTTGGCACTGAAGCTTTCTTT. Amino acids: CASSWMGTGFGTEAFF.

This chain joins TRBV15 and TRBJ1-4, with D perhaps TRBD1 (5 bases). CDR1 is LNHNV, CDR2 YYDKDF, per germline (reference sequence). CDR3 length equals 15 residues. Trimming removed 0 bases from V and 4 bases from J, with 9 bases in between. Written as DNA, the CDR3 is TGTGCCACCAGCAGAGAGGAGGGGATTAATGAAAAACTGTTTTTT. It yields the protein CATSREEGINEKLFF. Using reference TRBV15 and TRBJ1-4 for the parts outside the CDR3, the full variable domain is DAMVIQNPRYQVTQFGKPVTLSCSQTLNHNVMYWYQQKSSQAPKLLFHYYDKDFNNEADTPDNFQSRRPNTSFCFLDIRSPGLGDTAMYLCATSREEGINEKLFFGSGTQLSVL.